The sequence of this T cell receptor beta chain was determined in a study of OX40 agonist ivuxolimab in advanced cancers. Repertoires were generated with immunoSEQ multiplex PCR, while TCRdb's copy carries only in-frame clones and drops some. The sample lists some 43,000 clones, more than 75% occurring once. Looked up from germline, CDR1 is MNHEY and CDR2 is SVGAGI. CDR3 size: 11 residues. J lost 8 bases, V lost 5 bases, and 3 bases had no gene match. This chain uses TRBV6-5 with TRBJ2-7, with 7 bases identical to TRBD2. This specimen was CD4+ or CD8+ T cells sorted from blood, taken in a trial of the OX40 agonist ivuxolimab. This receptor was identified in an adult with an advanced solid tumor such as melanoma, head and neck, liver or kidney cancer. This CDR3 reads CASSAGVQQYF. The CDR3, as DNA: TGTGCCAGCAGTGCGGGGGTTCAGCAGTACTTC.